The source of this T cell receptor (beta chain) is a study of chemoradiotherapy in HPV16-positive cancers. General study points: HPV-specific T cells were functionally defined from only a couple of HPV16-positive patients.

About this clone: Its antigen remains unknown.

Assay: immunoSEQ multiplex PCR; the TCRdb copy retains only in-frame clones and omits some. The sample consists of approximately 5,900 clones, around 72% of them appearing once. The sequenced sample was tumor tissue, obtained from a patient who underwent chemoradiotherapy. This clonotype was sampled from a human donor with HPV-associated anogenital cancer.

CDR3 bases: TGTGCCAGCAGCCAAGATTATTCAGACACCGGGGAGCTGTTTTTT. This translates into CASSQDYSDTGELFF. The chain has TRBV4-2 and TRBJ2-2, with D unresolved. CDR1 and CDR2 (germline): LGHNA, YNFKEQ. V shed 0 bases and J shed 3 bases, with 8 bases lying between them. The CDR3 totals 15 residues.